Presented here are 25 T cell receptor beta chains from one specimen sequenced in a study of vaccination effects on CD4 cells after COVID-19. Antigen specificity for these receptors is unknown. TCRdb's table, derived via immunoSEQ multiplex PCR, lists solely in-frame clones and lacks some. The sample lists under 50,000 clones; roughly four fifths were seen once. Expansion with viral peptide pools was applied to antigen-specific CD4+ T cells by the ViraFEST assay prior to sequencing. Once cultured for 10 to 11 days, the cells underwent separation to obtain CD4+ T cells. The participants, recipients of two vaccine doses, got either BNT162b2 or mRNA-1273. The sample here was CD4+ T cells from PBMCs cultured with HCoV-NL63 spike peptides, taken after COVID-19 vaccination. Every receptor here comes from a human donor who received a COVID-19 vaccine. Some clones in this sample may be carry-over from other donors' samples.

The chain has TRBV10-3 and TRBJ2-7; D possibly corresponds to TRBD1 (5 bases). This CDR3 comprises 15 residues. V lost 3 bases and J 5 bases, leaving 17 bases between the germline ends. Germline V lookup: CDR1 ENHRY, CDR2 SYGVKD. The CDR3 loop reads CAISEGQGIGDEQYV. The CDR3 region has the DNA TGTGCCATCAGTGAAGGTCAGGGTATAGGCGACGAGCAGTACGTC.

The chain couples TRBV2 to TRBJ1-1, with unresolved D. Germline loops: CDR1 SNHLY, CDR2 FYNNEI. The CDR3 is made up of 15 amino acids. The germline V and J ends were trimmed by 2 bases and 1 base, with 11 bases remaining between them. The DNA of the CDR3 is TGTGCCAGCAGTGAAATCGGGGTTCAGAACACTGAAGCTTTCTTT. It yields the protein CASSEIGVQNTEAFF.

This clone was seen a handful of times. The V gene is TRBV28, the J gene TRBJ2-7; D may be TRBD2 (7 bases). From germline, CDR1 is MDHEN and CDR2 SYDVKM. This CDR3 has 14 amino acids. V lost 5 bases to trimming and J lost 4 bases, with 15 bases between them. Here the CDR3 DNA reads TGTGCCAGCAGTAGGCGGGGGCCGCCTTACGAGCAGTACGTC. Translated, it gives CASSRRGPPYEQYV.

This clone was observed a single time. CDR3 nucleotide sequence: TGTGCCAGTAGTGGACGACAGGGTCCCTGGGGAGAGTCACCCCTCCACTTT. The encoded protein is CASSGRQGPWGESPLHF. The chain carries TRBV19 and TRBJ1-6, with TRBD1 matching over 7 bases. This CDR3 is built from 17 residues. V dropped 5 bases and J dropped 10; count of bases not matched to a gene: 17. From germline, CDR1 is LNHDA and CDR2 SQIVND (reference sequence).

V usage is TRBV29-1 and J usage is TRBJ1-2; tentative D call: TRBD1 (5 bases). This CDR3 has 13 amino acids. The germline V and J ends were trimmed by 2 bases and 0 bases, with 7 bases remaining between them. Per germline, CDR1 SQVTM and CDR2 ANQGSEA. CDR3 in amino acids: CSVETGPNYGYTF. The CDR3 DNA reads TGCAGCGTTGAAACAGGCCCTAACTATGGCTACACCTTC.

V usage is TRBV29-1 and J usage is TRBJ2-1; either TRBD1 or TRBD2 may supply D (5 bases each). CDR1 SQVTM and CDR2 ANQGSEA come from the germline V gene. The CDR3 is 18 residues long. Deletions cut 0 bases from V and 4 bases from J, with 22 bases between. The CDR3 nucleotides read TGCAGCGTTGAAGATCCGTCCCGCGGGCAGGGATTGTACAATGAGCAGTTCTTC. This sequence encodes CSVEDPSRGQGLYNEQFF.

V gene TRBV5-1 combines with J gene TRBJ2-1; D is possibly TRBD2 (6 bases). Germline loops: CDR1 SGHRS, CDR2 YFSETQ. The V end lost 0 bases, the J end lost 1 base, and 8 bases lay between the germline ends. The length of the CDR3 is 15 residues. The chain's CDR3 is CASSLVAGSYNEQFF. The CDR3 nucleotides read TGCGCCAGCAGCTTGGTTGCGGGGTCCTACAATGAGCAGTTCTTC.

The chain uses TRBV5-1 and TRBJ1-6, with D unresolved. V lost 0 bases and J lost 2, with 12 bases in between. Germline assignment: CDR1 SGHRS and CDR2 YFSETQ. The CDR3 totals 17 residues. The CDR3 DNA reads as TGCGCCAGCAGCTTGGAAGAAGCTACAGCCTATAATTCACCCCTCCACTTT. This gives the protein CASSLEEATAYNSPLHF.

This chain connects TRBV7-2 to TRBJ2-1; tentative D call: TRBD2 (6 bases). Deletions cut 5 bases from V and 4 bases from J, with 15 bases between. Per the germline V gene, CDR1 is SGHTA and CDR2 is FQGNSA. There are 15 residues in the CDR3. This chain's CDR3 is CASSVGGGPYNEQFF. The CDR3 DNA follows: TGTGCCAGCAGCGTAGGTGGAGGGCCGTACAATGAGCAGTTCTTC.

This sequence joins TRBV5-4 and TRBJ1-1, with 9 bases aligning to TRBD1. The germline gives CDR1 SGHNT, CDR2 YYREEE (reference sequence). The junction had 3 bases not matched to a gene; V was cut back by 0 bases and J by 0 bases. The CDR3 is made up of 16 amino acids. The CDR3 bases are TGTGCCAGCAGCTTGGAGGGACAGGGAATGAACACTGAAGCTTTCTTT. It encodes CASSLEGQGMNTEAFF.

The chain combines TRBV7-2 with TRBJ2-2, with D perhaps matching TRBD1 (6 bases). V was pared by 5 bases and J by 2 bases, with 9 bases between. This CDR3 region has 14 residues. The germline V gene encodes CDR1 SGHTA and CDR2 FQGNSA. For the CDR3, the DNA is TGTGCCAGCAGCCCCGGGACAAACACCGGGGAGCTGTTTTTT. This translates into CASSPGTNTGELFF.

The V gene is TRBV7-2, the J gene TRBJ2-1; TRBD2 aligns across 8 bases. Germline CDR1 is SGHTA and CDR2 is FQGNSA. The trim removed 5 bases at V and 8 bases at J, leaving 8 bases unmatched. This CDR3 is 14 amino acids long. CDR3 DNA: TGTGCCAGCAGCCAAAGCGGGGGCGTTTATGAGCAGTTCTTC. As protein: CASSQSGGVYEQFF.

This chain's CDR3 is CASSFSQLEAFF. CDR3 DNA: TGTGCCAGCAGTTTTTCGCAGCTTGAAGCTTTCTTT. The chain employs TRBV12-3 or TRBV12-4 and TRBJ1-1; D gene unclear. V was clipped by 3 bases and J by 7 bases, with 9 bases between them. The CDR3 sequence is 12 residues long.

The chain employs TRBV6-5 and TRBJ1-2, with D unresolved. The V end lost 4 bases, the J end lost 1 base, and 7 bases lay between the germline ends. Germline V gives CDR1 MNHEY, CDR2 SVGAGI. The CDR3 extends over 13 amino acids. CDR3 sequence reads: CASSWANNYGYTF. The CDR3 region has the DNA TGTGCCAGCAGTTGGGCTAATAACTATGGCTACACCTTC.

V and J are TRBV9 and TRBJ1-1; a weak D match, TRBD1 (5 bases). Germline lookup yields CDR1 SGDLS and CDR2 YYNGEE. Trimming took 7 bases from V and 6 from J, leaving 22 bases between them. The CDR3 contains 15 residues. CDR3 coding DNA: TGTGCCAGCTCACCGTCATCCGGGACGGGGGCTGAAGCTTTCTTT. The encoded protein is CASSPSSGTGAEAFF.

V is TRBV10-1 and J is TRBJ2-3; tentatively, D is TRBD1 (5 bases). Trimming left V 7 bases short and J 2 bases short, with 16 bases between. Per germline, CDR1 WNHNN and CDR2 SYGVQD (reference sequence). The CDR3 has 15 amino acids. CDR3 region: CASTSGQGNTDTQYF. DNA for the CDR3: TGCGCCAGCACCTCGGGCCAGGGCAACACAGATACGCAGTATTTT.

The chain carries TRBV11-3 and TRBJ2-3, with D uncertain. In germline, CDR1 is SGHNT, CDR2 YENEEA. Trimming took 1 base from V and 0 from J, leaving 14 bases between them. The CDR3 is 17 amino acids. The CDR3 coding sequence is TGTGCCAGCAGCTTAGGGGGTCGAAGCTATAGCACAGATACGCAGTATTTT. It encodes CASSLGGRSYSTDTQYF. The complete variable domain, with remaining parts taken from reference TRBV11-3 and TRBJ2-3, reads EAGVVQSPRYKIIEKKQPVAFWCNPISGHNTLYWYLQNLGQGPELLIRYENEEAVDDSQLPKDRFSAERLKGVDSTLKIQPAELGDSAVYLCASSLGGRSYSTDTQYFGPGTRLTVL.

V usage is TRBV18 and J usage is TRBJ2-1; 7 nucleotides align to TRBD1. Germline-derived CDR1 and CDR2 are KGHSH and LQKENI. The CDR3 runs to 15 residues. V was pared by 6 bases and J by 6 bases, with 11 bases of the junction left unmatched. CDR3 in amino acids: CASSPIRDSLNEQFF. CDR3 DNA sequence: TGTGCCAGCTCTCCAATCCGGGACAGCCTCAATGAGCAGTTCTTC.

The gene calls are TRBV14 and TRBJ2-1, with D uncertain. With 3 bases removed from V and 7 bases from J, the gap between germline ends came to 10 bases. CDR1 is SGHDN, CDR2 FVKESK, per germline. CDR3 length: 13 residues. CDR3 residues: CASSQRSSNEQFF. The CDR3 bases are TGTGCCAGCAGCCAGAGATCCTCTAATGAGCAGTTCTTC.

The chain's CDR3 is CASSPDIIKETQYF. CDR3 nucleotide sequence: TGCGCCAGCAGCCCAGACATTATTAAAGAGACCCAGTACTTC. This chain connects TRBV5-1 to TRBJ2-5; no reliable D call. With 4 bases removed from V and 3 bases from J, the gap between germline ends came to 13 bases. There are 14 residues in the CDR3. CDR1 SGHRS and CDR2 YFSETQ come from the germline V gene.

The rearrangement joins TRBV10-3 to TRBJ2-7; D possibly matches TRBD1 or TRBD2 (5 bases each). Germline lookup yields CDR1 ENHRY and CDR2 SYGVKD. The CDR3 runs 14 residues. Trimming removed 1 base from V and 6 bases from J, with 13 bases in between. This CDR3 is CAISEFTGGSEQYV. The CDR3 region has the DNA TGTGCCATCAGTGAGTTTACAGGAGGTTCCGAGCAGTACGTC.

V usage is TRBV19 and J usage is TRBJ1-6, with unresolved D. V shed 5 bases and J shed 10 bases, with 12 bases lying between them. Germline V lookup: CDR1 LNHDA, CDR2 SQIVND (reference sequence). This CDR3 is built from 13 residues. CDR3 sequence: CASSYGVGSPLHF. Written as DNA, the CDR3 is TGTGCCAGTAGTTACGGGGTTGGGTCACCCCTCCACTTT.

This clone was observed a single time. The rearrangement uses TRBV10-1 and TRBJ2-5, with D possibly matching TRBD2 (6 bases). The V end lost 0 bases, the J end lost 2 bases, and 10 bases lay between the germline ends. The CDR3 is 15 amino acids. Germline V gene sequence: CDR1 WNHNN, CDR2 SYGVQD (reference sequence). CDR3 nucleotides: TGCGCCAGCAGTGAGTCTCGGCGGGGACAAGAGACCCAGTACTTC. It translates to CASSESRRGQETQYF.

V is TRBV6-5 and J is TRBJ1-2; a possible D gene is TRBD1 (6 bases). Trimming removed 0 bases from V and 8 bases from J, with 7 bases in between. CDR1 MNHEY and CDR2 SVGAGI come from the germline V gene. This CDR3 is built from 12 residues. The CDR3 region has the DNA TGTGCCAGCAGTTACTCCACAGGGGGCTACACCTTC. Translation gives CASSYSTGGYTF.

The rearrangement uses TRBV19 and TRBJ1-3; the D gene is possibly TRBD1 (5 bases). V lost 5 bases, J lost 8 bases, and 16 bases lay in between. Germline V CDR1 and CDR2: LNHDA, SQIVND (reference sequence). The CDR3 totals 14 residues. The CDR3 DNA sequence: TGTGCCAGTAGTGTCTACCGGGGCCCGGACACCATATATTTT. This sequence encodes CASSVYRGPDTIYF.